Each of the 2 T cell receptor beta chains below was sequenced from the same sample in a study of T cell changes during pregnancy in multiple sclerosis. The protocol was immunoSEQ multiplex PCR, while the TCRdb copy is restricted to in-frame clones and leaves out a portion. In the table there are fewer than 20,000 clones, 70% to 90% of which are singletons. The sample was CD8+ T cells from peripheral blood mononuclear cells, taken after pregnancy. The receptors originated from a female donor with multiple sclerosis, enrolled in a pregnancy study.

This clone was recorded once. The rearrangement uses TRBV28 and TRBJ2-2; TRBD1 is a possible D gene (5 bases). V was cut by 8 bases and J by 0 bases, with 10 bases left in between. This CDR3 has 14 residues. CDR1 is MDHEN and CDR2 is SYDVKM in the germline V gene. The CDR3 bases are TGTGCCAGCGCGGACAATTCGAACACCGGGGAGCTGTTTTTT. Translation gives CASADNSNTGELFF.

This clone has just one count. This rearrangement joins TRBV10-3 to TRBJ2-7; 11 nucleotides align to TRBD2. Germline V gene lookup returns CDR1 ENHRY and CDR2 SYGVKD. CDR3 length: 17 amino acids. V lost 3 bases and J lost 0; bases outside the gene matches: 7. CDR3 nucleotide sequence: TGTGCCATCAGTGATTGGGGACTAGCGGATTTCTCCTACGAGCAGTACTTC. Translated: CAISDWGLADFSYEQYF.